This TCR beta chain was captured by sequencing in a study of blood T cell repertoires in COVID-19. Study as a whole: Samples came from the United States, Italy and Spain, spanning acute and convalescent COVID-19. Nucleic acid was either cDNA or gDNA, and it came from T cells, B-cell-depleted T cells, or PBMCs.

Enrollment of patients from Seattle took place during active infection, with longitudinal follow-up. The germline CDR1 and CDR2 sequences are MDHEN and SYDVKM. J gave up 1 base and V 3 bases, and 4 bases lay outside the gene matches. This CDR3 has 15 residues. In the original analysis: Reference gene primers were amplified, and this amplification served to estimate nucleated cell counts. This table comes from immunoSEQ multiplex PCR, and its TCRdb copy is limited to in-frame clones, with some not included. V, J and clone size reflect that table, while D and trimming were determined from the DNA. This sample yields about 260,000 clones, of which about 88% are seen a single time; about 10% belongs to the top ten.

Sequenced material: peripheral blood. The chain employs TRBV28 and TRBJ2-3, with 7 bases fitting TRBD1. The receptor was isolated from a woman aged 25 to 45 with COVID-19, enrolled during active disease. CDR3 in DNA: TGTGCCAGCAGTTTGTCCCAGGGGGGCACAGATACGCAGTATTTT. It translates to CASSLSQGGTDTQYF.